This T cell receptor (beta chain) derives from a study of shared clonotypes between healthy human individuals. The wider study: For every donor, three CD4 naive, three CD4 memory, two CD8 naive and one CD8 memory plates were used. General study results and limits: For naive CD4 cells, 4% to 5% of clonotypes were shared across a handful of donors. Generation probabilities were higher for clonotypes shared across all four sorted-subset donors than for unshared ones.

Of note for this clone: Its antigen remains unidentified.

CDR3 size: 13 residues. The germline CDR1 and CDR2 sequences are MNHEY and SMNVEV (reference sequence). The junction had 6 bases not matched to a gene; V was cut back by 7 bases and J by 4 bases. Original handling: ImmunoSEQ supplied junction-only sequences lacking quality scores, so filtering was different. Libraries were prepared by immunoSEQ multiplex PCR; TCRdb keeps only in-frame clonotypes and omits some of them. V, J and clone size were drawn from that table, and D and trimming were deduced from the DNA. Of 2 million to 2.5 million clones in the sample, 85% to 95% were seen once. The V call is TRBV27, the J call TRBJ1-2; 7 nucleotides align to TRBD1. The sample consisted of naive CD4+ T cells from PBMCs. Subset defined: CD45RA+ positively selected. This clonotype was sampled from a man between 18 and 35 years old in good health. Some clones in this sample may be carry-over from other donors' samples. The CDR3 bases are TGTGCCAGCACAGAGAGGGGGCTCTATGGCTACACCTTC. Amino acid sequence: CASTERGLYGYTF.